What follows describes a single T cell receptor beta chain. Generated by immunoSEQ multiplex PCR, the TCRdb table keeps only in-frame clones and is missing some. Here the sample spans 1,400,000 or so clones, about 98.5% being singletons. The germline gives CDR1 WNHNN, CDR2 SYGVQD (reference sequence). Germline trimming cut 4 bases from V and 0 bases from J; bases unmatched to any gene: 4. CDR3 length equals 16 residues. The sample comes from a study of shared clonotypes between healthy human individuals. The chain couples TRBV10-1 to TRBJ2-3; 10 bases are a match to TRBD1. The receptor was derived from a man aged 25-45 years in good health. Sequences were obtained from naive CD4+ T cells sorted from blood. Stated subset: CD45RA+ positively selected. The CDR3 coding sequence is TGCGCCAGCAGTGGACAGGGGGCGACTAGCACAGATACGCAGTATTTT. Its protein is CASSGQGATSTDTQYF.